This T cell receptor beta chain comes out of a study of cytotoxic CD8 clonotypes in ibrutinib-treated CLL. Study-level information: The taking of response samples occurred after a median roughly 12 months of treatment, with a range of 6 to 36. Samples yielded averages of 200,000 to 300,000 productive templates and 90,000 to 95,000 productive rearrangements.

Cryopreserved PBMCs supplied about 2.1 micrograms of genomic DNA for TCR beta libraries. Sequenced by immunoSEQ multiplex PCR; TCRdb stores in-frame clones only, minus some. The table lists more than 200,000 clones, under 80% of them singletons. CDR1 and CDR2 from the germline V gene are LNHDA and SQIVND (reference sequence). This CDR3 is 15 amino acids long. V lost 4 bases, J lost 0 bases, and 6 bases stayed unmatched. Study-wide results and limits: Clonality climbed at ibrutinib response, then dropped toward baseline at progression.

A note on this clone: Its matching antigen is unknown.

Sequenced here: PBMCs, sampled after 24 months of ibrutinib treatment. The TCR originated in a human donor with chronic lymphocytic leukemia. V and J are TRBV19 and TRBJ2-7; 7 bases are a match to TRBD1. In nucleotides, the CDR3 is TGTGCCAGTAGTACCGAGAGGGACAGCTCCTACGAGCAGTACTTC. Its protein product is CASSTERDSSYEQYF.